The rows below give T cell receptor beta chains drawn from one sample of a study of shared clonotypes between healthy human individuals. Some clones are missing from TCRdb's copy, which holds only in-frame ones; the method was immunoSEQ multiplex PCR. The sample shows 450,000 to 700,000 clones, less than 97% of them seen only once. What was sequenced was naive CD8+ T cells sorted from blood. These receptors all come from a woman aged 30 to 39 in good health. Both conserved end residues are trimmed from each CDR3. Size values are once, few and many counts, or a class for expanded clones, and some rows have none.

CDR3 protein	J gene	clone size	V gene
ASSVGGKGTEAF	TRBJ1-1	few	TRBV9
ASSLSGGYGYT	TRBJ1-2	few	TRBV27
ASSGEGNSYNEQF	TRBJ2-1	.	TRBV2
ASSDPWNYNEQF	TRBJ2-1	.	TRBV6-1
ASSWGAGSTDTQY	TRBJ2-3	.	TRBV27
ASSLSRTGSYEQY	TRBJ2-7	once	TRBV27
ASSLAWQDYTEAF	TRBJ1-1	.	TRBV7-2
ASSLVAGGYEQY	TRBJ2-7	.	TRBV27
ASSYAGHDATDEAF	TRBJ1-1	.	TRBV6-5
ASSYEGSWNTEAF	TRBJ1-1	.	TRBV6-5
ASSHGSSYEQY	.	.	TRBV27
ASLDRDGYT	TRBJ1-2	few	TRBV27
ASSHHLSGRKYEQY	TRBJ2-7	.	TRBV5-1